This T cell receptor beta chain was identified during a study of blood T cell repertoires in COVID-19. Profiled with immunoSEQ multiplex PCR; TCRdb holds only in-frame clones, not every one. The data contain fewer than 75,000 clones, approximately 90% of them singletons. Germline V gene data show CDR1 as SGHAT and CDR2 as FQNNGV. J lost 7 bases, V lost 5 bases, and 11 bases had no gene match. There are 16 residues in the CDR3. The rearrangement joins TRBV11-2 to TRBJ1-4; 9 nucleotides match TRBD1. The sequencing sample was made of peripheral blood. The sequence was obtained from a man aged 70 or older with acute or convalescent COVID-19. In DNA form, the CDR3 reads TGTGCCAGCAGCGCCAAGGGCCGGGACAGGGTTGAAAAACTGTTTTTT. Residues: CASSAKGRDRVEKLFF.